This T cell receptor beta chain was captured by sequencing in a study of blood T cells in healthy people across ages (dated by TCRdb to the mid-2010s). Background on the whole study: In model experiments, template switching captured roughly one uniquely barcoded TCR beta cDNA molecule for every two T cells. The study measured age-related changes in TCR beta repertoire diversity using deep sequencing normalized with unique cDNA molecular identifiers. The donors were split into four age groups: young (average about 15 years), middle-aged (around 40), aged (62) and long-lived (roughly 88). To avoid experimental bias, donors of different ages were distributed randomly across sequencing lanes. Two additional independent replicas of 1 million unique cDNA reads from the same blood draw were analyzed for two donors (one aged 18 to 30 and one aged 80 or older). Overall study results and their limits: Because donor CMV infection status was unknown, age-related changes in expanded clonotypes were potentially confounded. There was a strong correlation between observed TCR beta diversity and the percentage of naive T cells measured by flow cytometry. Conclusive comparison of naive and antigen-experienced compartments was prevented by the profiling of bulk unsorted PBMCs. As age increased, observed TCR beta diversity per million T cells dropped in a roughly linear way, and a significant reduction was already evident by age 40. Total diversity estimates from one million sequenced T cells were considered lower bounds and underestimates. Compared with the aged group, the long-lived group had more naive CD4+ T cells, fewer expanded clones and increased TCR diversity, a pattern suggesting age selection.

Libraries were constructed by 5' RACE. Data came from an Illumina HiSeq 2500. A second roughly 7 to 12 cycle PCR used a sample-barcoded 5' primer and a J-beta primer mix. Each TCR beta cDNA molecule received a unique molecular identifier from a template-switch 5' adaptor carrying 12 random nucleotides. Each sample yielded at least 3 million CDR3-containing paired-end reads. The Mint cDNA synthesis kit, primed by a TRBC-specific oligonucleotide, was used to synthesize first-strand cDNA from all RNA. All cDNA was treated with uracil-DNA glycosylase and then went through a first 18-cycle PCR with the universal primers M1SS and BC2_uni_R. In the paper's pipeline: Each sample was normalized by randomly selecting 1 million high-quality reads, each carrying a distinct molecular identifier. Instead of being binned into consensus sequences, reads with shared molecular identifiers were discarded. CDR3 identification, clonotype clustering and error correction used MiTCR with a Q25 quality threshold and the strictest error-elimination algorithm. A nonparametric unseen species model using Euler transformation provided a lower-bound estimate of total TCR beta diversity. The public sequencing data were trimmed at Q25 with fastp and processed into clonotypes with MiXCR by TCRdb, which kept only in-frame beta chains. Every distinct CDR3 protein forms one entry, paired with its most common genes and DNA. These V and J calls are TCRdb output, not the study's own analysis. For this sample the table gives over a million distinct CDR3 sequences, of which approximately 60% were detected only once. The top ten constitute about 6.7% of the sample.

This clonotype was detected a few times. Its binding antigen is unknown. No much larger clone is present one base from it, and per-base qualities are unavailable. The donors were roughly 40 Caucasian individuals from Russia, aged roughly 6 to 100 years, who were systemically healthy. Around 9.7 milliliters of peripheral blood were collected from each donor into EDTA-treated Vacutainer tubes. Ficoll-Paque density-gradient centrifugation was used to isolate PBMCs, with at least 6 million obtained per sample. Trizol reagent was used to extract total RNA from the PBMCs, yielding at least 5.5 micrograms per sample. For every donor, an aliquot of PBMCs went through flow cytometry to measure the percentages of naive CD45RAhigh/CD27high T cells. This TCR was recovered from a man aged 18 to 35 in good health. Sequenced material: blood.

The CDR3 region: CASSQRTVWNQETQYF. At the DNA level, the sequence is TGTGCCAGCAGCCAAAGGACAGTATGGAACCAAGAGACCCAGTACTTC. The rearrangement joined TRBV11-2 to TRBJ2-5; the D region possibly corresponds to TRBD1 (6 bases align). The germline V gene yields SGHAT for CDR1 and FQNNGV for CDR2. V was cut back by 5 bases and J by 0 bases, leaving a gap of 16 bases between them. The CDR3 goes from the cysteine to the phenylalanine over 16 residues. Left in the record is the CDR3 DNA by itself, 48 bases read in frame from the first base.